This T cell receptor beta chain was sequenced in a study of OX40 agonist ivuxolimab in advanced cancers. From germline, CDR1 is SGHVS and CDR2 FQNEAQ. Unmatched junction bases numbered 6, after V lost 4 bases and J lost 6 bases. CDR3 length: 16 amino acids. Regarding the study as a whole: CD8+ T cells (on average) carried more expanded clones than CD4+ T cells. At doses 0.1 to 3.0 mg/kg, CD4+ and CD8+ clones expanded.

Regarding this clone: Antigen specificity is unknown.

Using immunoSEQ multiplex PCR, the repertoire was profiled, and TCRdb retains in-frame clones only, with some absent. The data hold 60,000 to 90,000 clones, with roughly 85% observed a single time. Specimen: CD4+ or CD8+ T cells sorted from blood, collected in a trial of the OX40 agonist ivuxolimab. The source is an adult with an advanced solid tumor such as melanoma, head and neck, liver or kidney cancer. The rearrangement uses TRBV7-8 and TRBJ1-6; 10 positions match TRBD1. The CDR3 coding sequence is TGTGCCAGCAGCTCAAGACAGGGGGCTAGTAATTCACCCCTCCACTTT. Protein: CASSSRQGASNSPLHF. The variable domain in full, completed from reference TRBV7-8 and TRBJ1-6, reads GAGVSQSPRYKVAKRGQDVALRCDPISGHVSLFWYQQALGQGPEFLTYFQNEAQLDKSGLPSDRFFAERPEGSVSTLKIQRTQQEDSAVYLCASSSRQGASNSPLHFGNGTRLTVT.